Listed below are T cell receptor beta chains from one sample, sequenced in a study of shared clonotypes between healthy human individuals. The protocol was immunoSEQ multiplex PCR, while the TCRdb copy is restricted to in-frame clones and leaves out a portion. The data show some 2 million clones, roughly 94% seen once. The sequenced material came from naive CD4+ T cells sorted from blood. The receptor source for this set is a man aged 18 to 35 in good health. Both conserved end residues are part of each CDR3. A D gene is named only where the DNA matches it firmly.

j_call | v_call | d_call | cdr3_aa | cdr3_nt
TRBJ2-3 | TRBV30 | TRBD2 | CAWSVALAGGPVTDTQYF | TGTGCCTGGAGTGTCGCACTAGCGGGAGGGCCGGTCACAGATACGCAGTATTTT
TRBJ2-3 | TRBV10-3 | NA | CAIRDPDTQYF | TGTGCCATCAGGGACCCAGATACGCAGTATTTT
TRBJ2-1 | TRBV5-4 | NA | CASSLEGNTYNEQFF | TGTGCCAGCAGCTTGGAAGGGAACACCTACAATGAGCAGTTCTTC
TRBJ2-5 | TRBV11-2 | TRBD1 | CASSSSDRGRKTQYF | TGTGCCAGCAGCTCGTCAGACAGGGGGAGGAAGACCCAGTACTTC
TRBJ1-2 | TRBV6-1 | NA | CASIPRGGHYGYTF | TGTGCCAGCATCCCACGGGGGGGGCACTATGGCTACACCTTC
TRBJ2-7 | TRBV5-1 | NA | CASRDNSYEQYF | TGCGCCAGTCGGGACAACTCCTACGAGCAGTACTTC
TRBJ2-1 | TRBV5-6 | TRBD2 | CASSRGLAALAYNEQFF | TGTGCCAGCAGCCGAGGACTAGCCGCCCTGGCCTACAATGAGCAGTTCTTC
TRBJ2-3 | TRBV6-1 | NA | CASSSGPPQYF | TGTGCCAGCAGTTCGGGGCCGCCGCAGTATTTT
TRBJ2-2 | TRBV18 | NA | CASSPNRGSTDTGELFF | TGTGCCAGCTCACCCAATAGGGGGAGTACCGACACCGGGGAGCTGTTTTTT
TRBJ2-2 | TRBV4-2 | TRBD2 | CASSPRVSGGTGELFF | TGTGCCAGCAGCCCCCGGGTTAGCGGGGGAACCGGGGAGCTGTTTTTT
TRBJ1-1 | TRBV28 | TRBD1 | CASSSRSGTGEPEAFF | TGTGCCAGCAGTTCTAGATCCGGGACAGGGGAACCTGAAGCTTTCTTT
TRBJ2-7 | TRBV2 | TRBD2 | CASRTSSTNEQYF | TGTGCCAGCAGGACTAGCTCTACTAACGAGCAGTACTTC
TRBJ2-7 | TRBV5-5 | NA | CASSLDLYEQYF | TGTGCCAGCAGCTTGGACCTCTACGAGCAGTACTTC
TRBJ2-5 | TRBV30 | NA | CAWSVQTQYF | TGTGCCTGGAGTGTACAGACCCAGTACTTC
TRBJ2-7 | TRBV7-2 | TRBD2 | CASSLSGTSYEQYF | TGTGCCAGCAGCTTATCCGGGACTAGCTACGAGCAGTACTTC
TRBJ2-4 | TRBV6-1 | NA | CAAAGTGKNIQYF | TGTGCCGCCGCAGGAACAGGGAAAAACATTCAGTACTTC
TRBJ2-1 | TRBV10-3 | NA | CAISEYYYNEQFF | TGTGCCATCAGTGAGTATTACTACAATGAGCAGTTCTTC